Described below is a single TCR beta chain sequence and its context. Its antigen is not known. This specimen belongs to a study of cytomegalovirus exposure and HLA in healthy donors. The study, taken as a whole, reports: In a later analysis, DRB1 alleles had the most associated TCRs; HLA-C alleles the fewest.

Germline-derived CDR1 and CDR2 are SGHRS and YFSETQ. This CDR3 spans 13 amino acids. The V gene lost 5 bases and the J gene lost 4 bases, with 11 bases spanning the gap. PCR involved 60 Vbeta and 13 Jbeta primers. Here immunoSEQ multiplex PCR was the method, and the copy in TCRdb shows in-frame clones only, minus some. This table has some 200,000 clones, 70% to 80% appearing once. As for the donors, each was a healthy bone marrow donor. The sequenced sample consisted of PBMCs. The receptor was derived from a male donor in good health and CMV-seropositive. The rearrangement uses TRBV5-1 and TRBJ2-3; maybe TRBD2 (7 bases). The CDR3 here is CASSKGGADTQYF. Written as DNA, the CDR3 is TGCGCCAGCAGTAAAGGGGGGGCAGATACGCAGTATTTT.